The present entry profiles one T cell receptor (beta chain) with its context. This clonotype was seen a single time. Which antigen it targets is not known. No per-base quality is available; no much larger clone lies one base away. Weak support is all one read offers. This specimen comes from a study of T cells in Graves' hyperthyroidism and ophthalmopathy (dated by TCRdb to about 2019). Concerning the study at large: Peripheral blood samples were taken at initial diagnosis, before any treatment was given. TCR V-J signatures able to tell the groups apart were searched for in a discovery cohort of about a hundred patients, of whom about 40 had Graves' ophthalmopathy and 57 had stable Graves' hyperthyroidism. An independent validation cohort of around 20 hyperthyroidism patients and 17 patients who later progressed to ophthalmopathy tested prospective prediction of ophthalmopathy. The 90 or so discovery patients were randomly split 7:3 into training and test sets. The study also compared thyroid tissue and blood T-cell repertoires from several Graves' hyperthyroidism patients. Once sampling was done, hyperthyroidism patients were given methimazole at a starting dose of 30 mg daily, whereas ophthalmopathy patients were given high-dose intravenous methylprednisolone. The paper describes TCR Vbeta CDR3 sequencing of around 130 peripheral blood samples, made up of 43 ophthalmopathy patients, 70 to 80 hyperthyroidism patients and approximately 17 progressor patients. The study at large found these results: Sample size was not statistically predetermined, and investigators were not blinded to group allocation. In cross-validation, a model built on a 13 V-J signature told ophthalmopathy apart from stable hyperthyroidism with under 90% sensitivity and around 81% specificity, and in testing the same model reached 80%/75%. In validation, progression to ophthalmopathy was predicted by the model with roughly 71% sensitivity and 72% to 85% specificity, a median of about 6.4 months before onset. Blood samples also contained most of the expanded thyroid clonotypes (frequency above 0.001), which suggests that blood repertoires may reflect thyroid immune responses.

Graves' hyperthyroidism was defined as stable when no progression to ophthalmopathy occurred over 18 months of follow-up. Hyperthyroidism patients were aged 18 to 65 years and newly diagnosed, with disease duration of less than 2 months. The study excluded patients with uncontrolled infections, other autoimmune diseases, pregnancy or lactation. Clinical symptoms, serum thyroxine and TRAb, thyroid ultrasound, and orbital computed tomography formed the basis for the diagnoses. Ficoll-Paque density gradient centrifugation was used to isolate PBMCs from about 9 ml of fresh peripheral blood. Total RNA was extracted using Trizol reagent, and RNA quality was assessed on an Agilent 2100 Bioanalyzer. The TCR beta CDR3 regions were amplified from RNA transcripts. The TCR CDR3 was subjected to a first round of RT-PCR using the HTBI primer set and the Qiagen OneStep RT-PCR kit. Libraries were constructed in a second round of multiplex PCR, after which size selection and purification were performed. Libraries were sequenced paired-end with 100 bp reads on an Illumina HiSeq2000. Turning to the authors' computational methods: SOAPnuke was used to process the raw data, with reads discarded if the reads contained adapters or uncalled bases, had a mean Phred below 15, or lacked an exact constant-primer or identifier match. COPE v1.2.5 was used to merge high-quality paired reads, and clonotypes were defined as unique nucleotide sequences. MiTCR v1.1 was used to align clonotypes to the IMGT TRBV, TRBD and TRBJ reference segments. The analysis was restricted to V-J combinations with a frequency above 0.0001, which together covered 99.2% of the repertoires. The TCS score was defined as the ratio of F50 (clonal expansion) to E x V (chaos), calculated using BLOSUM62-based TCRdist between CDR3 peptides within each V-J. Welch's t-statistics and random forest reduced around 510 V-J features to roughly 13, which were used in a naive Bayes classifier (R e1071). The public reads were reprocessed in TCRdb via fastp at Q25 and MiXCR, keeping in-frame beta chains. Duplicate CDR3 protein sequences are folded into a single record with the most common DNA and genes. TCRdb, not the authors, supplied the V and J calls. The sample yields 550,000 to 800,000 distinct CDR3 sequences; 15% to 20% were counted once. Jointly, the top ten make up approximately 8.4% of the sample.

The source of this sequence is a man between 18 and 29 years old with Graves' hyperthyroidism. Sequencing was carried out using blood.

The DNA sequence reads TGTGCCTGGAGTGTAGGGACAGGGAGGTCCCACACAGATACGCAGTATTTT. It encodes CAWSVGTGRSHTDTQYF. The sequence joins TRBV30 to TRBJ2-3; 9 central bases correspond to TRBD1. V trim: 0 bases; J trim: 2 bases; unmatched bases: 9. From the cysteine up to the phenylalanine, the CDR3 has a length of 17 residues. Only CDR3 DNA is held: 51 bases, read in frame from base 1. Looking up the germline V gene (reference sequence) yields CDR1 GTSNPN and CDR2 SVGIG.